This T cell receptor beta chain was profiled in a study of Ad26.COV2.S vaccination and SARS-CoV-2 variants. The data were produced by immunoSEQ multiplex PCR, yet TCRdb's version contains in-frame clones alone and is incomplete. The sample includes about 680,000 clones, around 92% of them seen just once. The treatment denotes: about 20 received Ad26.COV2.S at low or high dose, single or two shots; 5 received placebo; per-sample allocation not given. Repertoires come from day 63 after the first vaccine or placebo injection. Looked up from germline, CDR1 is MGHRA and CDR2 is YSYEKL. Trimming took off 0 bases at V and 3 bases at J, with 6 bases between the two ends. The CDR3 length is 13 residues.

The receptor was isolated from a person between 18 and 65 years old who received the Ad26.COV2.S COVID-19 vaccine or a placebo. V and J are TRBV4-1 and TRBJ2-7; no definite D call. The material was peripheral blood, obtained in a trial of Ad26.COV2.S vaccine versus placebo. The CDR3 is CASSQDWVYEQYF. The CDR3 DNA reads TGCGCCAGCAGCCAAGATTGGGTCTACGAGCAGTACTTC.